This T cell receptor (beta chain) came from a study of CD8 T cells in Susac syndrome. RNA amounts of about 0.45 to 1 ug underwent reverse transcription with random hexamers. Amplification of TCR beta CDR3 was carried out by immunoSEQ multiplex PCR, which covered 54 Vbeta and 13 Jbeta segments. TCRdb redid the calling of the immunoSEQ multiplex PCR reads with MiXCR, one entry per CDR3 protein. The table lists roughly 130,000 distinct CDR3 sequences, about 94% of them singletons, with less than 0.15% in the top ten. Concerning this clonotype itself: Its antigen is unknown.

This CDR3 contains 15 residues. CDR1 and CDR2 from the germline V gene are SGHRS and YFSETQ. The V segment lost 3 bases and the J segment 5 bases; nucleotides outside the gene matches: 10. Study results and limitations: That the number of individuals in its TCR sequencing and HLA analysis was relatively small was acknowledged by the study.

The chain couples TRBV5-1 to TRBJ1-2; 7 bases agree with TRBD1. The sequence was collected from a human donor with multiple sclerosis. Input material: CD4+ T cells from PBMCs. Written as DNA, the CDR3 is TGCGCCAGCAGCTCTAAACCCGGGACAGAATATGGCTACACCTTC. It codes for CASSSKPGTEYGYTF.